These T cell receptor beta chains were read from a single sample in a study of Graves' ophthalmopathy and Graves' hyperthyroidism. TCRdb reprocessed the multiplex PCR reads with MiXCR, giving one entry per CDR3 protein. The data contain about 210,000 distinct CDR3 sequences, roughly 27% of them singletons. The sequenced sample consisted of peripheral blood. Source of these receptors: a man in his forties or fifties with Graves' ophthalmopathy. Both conserved end residues are part of each CDR3. The order of the fields is CDR3 DNA, CDR3 protein, D gene, V gene, J gene, clone size. D genes are given only for firm matches. A row's size may be missing; if present it is once, few, many or a size class.

DNA: TGTGCCAGCATTGTCGACAGGGAGAATCAGCCCCAGCATTTT; CDR3: CASIVDRENQPQHF; D: TRBD1; V: TRBV28; J: TRBJ1-5; size: few
DNA: TGCGCCAGCAGGACTAGCGGGAGGATGGGGGTGGAGACCCAGTACTTC; CDR3: CASRTSGRMGVETQYF; D: TRBD2; V: TRBV5-1; J: TRBJ2-5; size: -
DNA: TGTGCCAGCAGTTACCAGGGGGCGAGTACTGAAGCTTTCTTT; CDR3: CASSYQGASTEAFF; D: TRBD1; V: TRBV6-2/TRBV6-3; J: TRBJ1-1; size: many
DNA: TGCAGTGCTAGAGCTTCTAGCGGTTCCTCCTACGAGCAGTACTTC; CDR3: CSARASSGSSYEQYF; D: TRBD2; V: TRBV20-1; J: TRBJ2-7; size: many
DNA: TGCAGCGTGGACAGGGAAGAGACCCAGTACTTC; CDR3: CSVDREETQYF; D: TRBD1; V: TRBV29-1; J: TRBJ2-5; size: many
DNA: TGCGCCAGCAGCGCGGGAGGGGCGAACACCGGGGAGCTGGTTTTT; CDR3: CASSAGGANTGELVF; D: TRBD2; V: TRBV5-1; J: TRBJ2-2; size: many
DNA: TGCGCCAGCAGCCCCGGGACATTCAGCAATCAGCCCCAGCATTTT; CDR3: CASSPGTFSNQPQHF; D: -; V: TRBV4-1; J: TRBJ1-5; size: many
DNA: TGTGCCAGCAGTCTTAGCGGGACGAACACCGGGGAGCTGTTTTTT; CDR3: CASSLSGTNTGELFF; D: TRBD2; V: TRBV9; J: TRBJ2-2; size: many
DNA: TGCAGTGCGGAGGGGGGGCCGGGAGAGACCCAGTACTTC; CDR3: CSAEGGPGETQYF; D: -; V: TRBV20-1; J: TRBJ2-5; size: -
DNA: TGTGCCATCAGTGAGTCGGGGACACCCTACGAGCAGTACTTC; CDR3: CAISESGTPYEQYF; D: -; V: TRBV10-3; J: TRBJ2-7; size: many
DNA: TGCAGTGCTAGTTCCCGGAACACTGAAGCTTTCTTT; CDR3: CSASSRNTEAFF; D: -; V: TRBV20-1; J: TRBJ1-1; size: many
DNA: TGCAGTGCTACGGATATGAATTCACCCCTCCACTTT; CDR3: CSATDMNSPLHF; D: -; V: TRBV20-1; J: TRBJ1-6; size: many
DNA: TGTGCCAGCAGTCCGGGGACAGACTCTGGAAACACCATATATTTT; CDR3: CASSPGTDSGNTIYF; D: TRBD1; V: TRBV27; J: TRBJ1-3; size: many
DNA: TGCAGCGTTAATACAGGGGGCAATCAGCCCCAGCATTTT; CDR3: CSVNTGGNQPQHF; D: TRBD1; V: TRBV29-1; J: TRBJ1-5; size: many
DNA: TGCAGTGCTAGTAAGGCTTTCTTT; CDR3: CSASKAFF; D: -; V: TRBV20-1; J: TRBJ1-1; size: many
DNA: TGCAGCGTTGAGGGAGAGCCCTACGAGCAGTACTTC; CDR3: CSVEGEPYEQYF; D: -; V: TRBV29-1; J: TRBJ2-7; size: -